What follows is one T cell receptor (beta chain) and its context. The data were taken from a study of blood T cell repertoires in COVID-19. Study in general: Acute and convalescent COVID-19 specimens originated in the United States, Italy and Spain. Sources were T cells, B-cell-depleted T cells, or PBMCs; the material itself was cDNA or gDNA.

The method was immunoSEQ multiplex PCR; TCRdb's version includes in-frame clones alone and lacks a portion of them. The table records roughly 170,000 clones, approximately 81% of them present only once. The V gene's germline CDR1 is GTSNPN and CDR2 SVGIG (reference sequence). This CDR3 is 15 amino acids long. V shed 3 bases, J shed 5 bases, and the junction held 12 bases outside the gene matches. Recruited during active infection, patients (from Seattle) were subsequently followed longitudinally. Sequenced sample: peripheral blood. The V call is TRBV30, the J call TRBJ2-5, with TRBD1 matching 7 bases. This receptor was taken from a woman between 45 and 60 years old with COVID-19, enrolled during active disease. The CDR3 DNA reads as TGTGCCTGGAGGGAGACAGGGACCGGCCTTGAGACCCAGTACTTC. As protein: CAWRETGTGLETQYF.